The 10 T cell receptor beta chains below were found in one sample sequenced in a study of blood T cell repertoires in COVID-19. Method: immunoSEQ multiplex PCR; TCRdb's copy keeps in-frame clones and lacks some. The repertoire has 250,000 to 350,000 clones, 70% to 90% of them found once; the top ten carry about 4.1%. Specimen: PBMCs or T cells enriched from blood (not recorded which). The source is a woman aged 25-40 years who had recovered from COVID-19.

This chain uses TRBV9 with TRBJ2-3, with TRBD2 matching 9 bases. V dropped 0 bases and J dropped 3; count of bases not matched to a gene: 5. CDR3 length equals 16 residues. From germline, CDR1 is SGDLS and CDR2 YYNGEE. CDR3 region: CASSVEASGKTDTQYF. For the CDR3, the DNA is TGTGCCAGCAGCGTAGAGGCTAGCGGGAAAACAGATACGCAGTATTTT.

This clone is a singleton in its sample. The rearrangement links TRBV7-2 to TRBJ2-7; D is perhaps TRBD1 (6 bases). Looked up from germline, CDR1 is SGHTA and CDR2 is FQGNSA. This CDR3 has 16 residues. Trimming shortened V by 4 bases and J by 2 bases, and 18 bases separated the two germline ends. Written as DNA, the CDR3 is TGTGCCAGCAGCTCCGAATCAGGGGTCCAAACCTACGAGCAGTACTTC. It is translated as CASSSESGVQTYEQYF.

J is TRBJ2-6 and V is TRBV7-3, with D possibly matching TRBD2 (5 bases). The germline V and J ends were trimmed by 5 bases and 0 bases, with 14 bases remaining between them. The germline V gene has CDR1 SGHTA and CDR2 FQGTGA. CDR3 length: 17 residues. Here the CDR3 DNA reads TGTGCCAGCAGCGCCTCTCGGAGGAGCTCTGGGGCCAACGTCCTGACTTTC. Translation: CASSASRRSSGANVLTF.

The table lists this clone with a few counts. In DNA, the CDR3 is TGTGCCAGCAGTGAACGACAGAGGCGTAGCTCTGGGGCCAACGTCCTGACTTTC. Residues: CASSERQRRSSGANVLTF. The chain combines TRBV6-1 with TRBJ2-6, with a tentative D call TRBD1 (5 bases). Trimming took 2 bases from V and 0 from J, leaving 14 bases between them. This CDR3 contains 18 residues. Germline CDR1 reads MNHNS; CDR2 reads SASEGT.

This clone was seen once. J is TRBJ1-1 and V is TRBV6-5, with 10 bases matching TRBD1. The CDR3 is 13 residues long. Germline CDR1 is MNHEY and CDR2 is SVGAGI. V was clipped by 11 bases and J by 4 bases; unmatched bases: 7. CDR3 protein: CAGTGVAGTEAFF. The DNA of the CDR3 is TGTGCCGGGACAGGGGTTGCAGGCACTGAAGCTTTCTTT.

The rearrangement joins TRBV5-5 to TRBJ2-3; D possibly corresponds to TRBD1 (6 bases). The CDR3 is made up of 15 amino acids. V was trimmed by 4 bases and J by 2 bases, leaving 14 bases between them. CDR1 and CDR2 from the germline V gene are SGHKS and YYEKEE (reference sequence). CDR3 in amino acids: CASSGQPQFTDTQYF. The DNA for the CDR3 is TGTGCCAGCAGCGGACAGCCGCAGTTCACAGATACGCAGTATTTT.

This chain uses TRBV2 with TRBJ1-2, with no clear D. V was clipped by 8 bases and J by 7 bases, with 17 bases between them. The CDR3 contains 13 residues. Germline CDR1 reads SNHLY; CDR2 reads FYNNEI. In DNA form, the CDR3 reads TGTGCCAGCGACGGTGAGGGTCTACGTGGCTACACCTTC. It is translated as CASDGEGLRGYTF. Looking up the rest from reference TRBV2 and TRBJ1-2 gives the full variable domain: EPEVTQTPSHQVTQMGQEVILRCVPISNHLYFYWYRQILGQKVEFLVSFYNNEISEKSEIFDDQFSVERPDGSNFTLKIRSTKLEDSAMYFCASDGEGLRGYTFGSGTRLTVV.

The table lists this clone with a count of one. The rearrangement uses TRBV5-1 and TRBJ1-2; D is ambiguous. Trimming removed 3 bases from V and 1 base from J, with 16 bases in between. The CDR3 is made up of 16 amino acids. Per the germline V gene, CDR1 is SGHRS and CDR2 is YFSETQ. This CDR3 reads CASSSNSGYRNYGYTF. The CDR3 DNA reads TGCGCCAGCAGCTCTAACTCAGGATACCGTAACTATGGCTACACCTTC. Full variable domain (outside the CDR3, taken from reference TRBV5-1 and TRBJ1-2): KAGVTQTPRYLIKTRGQQVTLSCSPISGHRSVSWYQQTPGQGLQFLFEYFSETQRNKGNFPGRFSGRQFSNSRSEMNVSTLELGDSALYLCASSSNSGYRNYGYTFGSGTRLTVV.

In this sample, this clone turned up once. The chain carries TRBV6-2 or TRBV6-3 and TRBJ2-7; 11 positions agree with TRBD2. Trimming cost V 6 bases and J 1 base; bases outside gene matches: 11. This CDR3 has 17 amino acids. Germline CDR1 MNHEY, CDR2 SVGEGT. CDR3 sequence reads: CASSPSRGTSGSYEQYF. The CDR3 DNA is TGTGCCAGCAGCCCCTCCCGAGGGACTAGCGGTTCCTACGAGCAGTACTTC.

This chain links TRBV18 with TRBJ2-7, with TRBD2 matching over 8 bases. Germline-derived CDR1 and CDR2 are KGHSH and LQKENI. The CDR3 extends over 14 amino acids. V trimming: 5 bases; J trimming: 7 bases; junction bases outside the gene matches: 10. This chain's CDR3 is CASSAGTGGGEQYF. The CDR3, as DNA: TGTGCCAGCTCAGCCGGGACGGGAGGGGGAGAGCAGTACTTC.